The entry that follows covers one TCR beta chain sequence. Antigen unknown. This CDR3 has 13 residues. The junction had 7 bases not matched to a gene; V was cut back by 7 bases and J by 1 base. Germline loops: CDR1 SQVTM, CDR2 ANQGSEA. This sample was included in a study of identical twins. Study findings and constraints: Partial confounding of zero-insertion analyses by invariant MAIT and iNKT cells was possible. Abundant beta clonotypes from cord blood bore fewer insertions; memory repertoires lacked this pattern. Monozygotic twins shared more out-of-frame TCR alpha than recombination models predicted.

TCRdb reanalysed the 5' RACE reads using MiXCR and keeps one entry per CDR3 protein. This table holds 460,000 or so distinct CDR3 sequences, 14% found once. The sample also formed part of further work on yellow fever vaccine responses in identical twins.

The chain employs TRBV29-1 and TRBJ2-7; TRBD2 matches at 7 bases. This TCR derives from a woman in her late teens or twenties in good health. The sample was CD4+ T cells sorted from blood. CDR3 in DNA: TGCAGCGGTTCGGGGGGAGCGTCCTACGAGCAGTACTTC. Translating gives CSGSGGASYEQYF.